This T cell receptor (beta chain) stems from a study of blood T cell repertoires in COVID-19. About the study: The samples span acute and convalescent COVID-19 from the United States, Italy and Spain. The cDNA or gDNA used as material had been derived from T cells, B-cell-depleted T cells, or PBMCs.

This CDR3 comprises 15 residues. V gave up 5 bases and J gave up 2 bases; unmatched junction bases: 6. CDR1 and CDR2 from the germline V gene are WNHNN and SYGVQD (reference sequence). Authors' methods: Reference gene primer amplification gave nucleated cell count estimates. The protocol was immunoSEQ multiplex PCR, while the TCRdb copy is restricted to in-frame clones and leaves out a portion. Clone size and the V and J calls come from that table; the DNA yielded D and trimming. Seen here are about 120,000 clones, 70% to 90% observed once, and the top ten hold about 1.5%. This sequence was found in a human donor in a cohort sampled during active COVID-19. Sequencing was performed on peripheral blood. J is TRBJ1-2 and V is TRBV10-1, with 9 bases lining up with TRBD1. CDR3: CASSPGTGFNYGYTF. The CDR3 DNA follows: TGCGCCAGCAGTCCCGGGACAGGGTTCAACTATGGCTACACCTTC.